This TCR beta chain originates from a study of technical replicates of blood from a few donors. Repertoires were generated with immunoSEQ multiplex PCR, while TCRdb's copy carries only in-frame clones and drops some. The sample includes some 66,000 clones, nearly 98% of them seen just once. Germline-derived CDR1 and CDR2 are MRHNA and SNTAGT. Trimming left V 8 bases short and J 3 bases short, with 8 bases between. The CDR3 has 11 residues. The sequence derives from a human donor in good health. What was sequenced was T cells isolated from PBMCs. The chain uses TRBV6-4 and TRBJ2-7; D may be TRBD1 (5 bases). CDR3 bases: TGTGCCAGCCAAACAGGCTACGAGCAGTACTTC. Protein product: CASQTGYEQYF.